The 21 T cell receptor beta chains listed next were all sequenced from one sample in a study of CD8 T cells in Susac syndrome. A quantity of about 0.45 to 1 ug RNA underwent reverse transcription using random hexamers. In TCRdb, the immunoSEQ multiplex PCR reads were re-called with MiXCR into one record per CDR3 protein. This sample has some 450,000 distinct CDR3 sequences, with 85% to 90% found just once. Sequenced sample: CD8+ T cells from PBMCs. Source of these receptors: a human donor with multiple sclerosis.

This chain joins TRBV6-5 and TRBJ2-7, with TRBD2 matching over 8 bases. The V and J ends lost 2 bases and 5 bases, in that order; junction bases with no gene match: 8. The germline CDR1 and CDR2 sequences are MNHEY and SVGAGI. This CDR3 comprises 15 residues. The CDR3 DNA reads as TGTGCCAGCAGTTACACAAATAGCGGGAAGAACGAGCAGTACTTC. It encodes CASSYTNSGKNEQYF.

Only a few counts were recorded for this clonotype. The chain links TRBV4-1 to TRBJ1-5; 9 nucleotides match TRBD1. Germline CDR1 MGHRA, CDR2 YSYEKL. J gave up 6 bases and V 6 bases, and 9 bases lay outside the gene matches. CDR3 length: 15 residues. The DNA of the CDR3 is TGCGCCAGCAGTCACGGACAGGGGAGCCCTCAGCCCCAGCATTTT. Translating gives CASSHGQGSPQPQHF.

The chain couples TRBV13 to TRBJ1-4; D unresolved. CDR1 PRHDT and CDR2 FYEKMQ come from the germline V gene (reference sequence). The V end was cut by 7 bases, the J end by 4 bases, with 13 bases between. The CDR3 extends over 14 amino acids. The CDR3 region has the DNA TGTGCCAGCAAGACTCGGGGTCGTAATGAAAAACTGTTTTTT. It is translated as CASKTRGRNEKLFF.

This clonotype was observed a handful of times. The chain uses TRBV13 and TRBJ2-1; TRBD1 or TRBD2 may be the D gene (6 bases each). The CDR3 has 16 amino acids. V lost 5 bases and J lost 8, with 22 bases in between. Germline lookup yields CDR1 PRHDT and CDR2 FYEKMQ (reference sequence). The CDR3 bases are TGTGCCAGCAGCCCTGGGGGGCTAGCCCCCCGGGATGAGCAGTTCTTC. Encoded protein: CASSPGGLAPRDEQFF.

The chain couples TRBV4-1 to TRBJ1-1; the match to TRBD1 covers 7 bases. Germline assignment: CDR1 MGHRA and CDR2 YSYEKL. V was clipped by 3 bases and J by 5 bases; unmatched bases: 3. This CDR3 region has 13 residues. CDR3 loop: CASSQATGTEAFF. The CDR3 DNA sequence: TGCGCCAGCAGCCAGGCGACAGGGACTGAAGCTTTCTTT.

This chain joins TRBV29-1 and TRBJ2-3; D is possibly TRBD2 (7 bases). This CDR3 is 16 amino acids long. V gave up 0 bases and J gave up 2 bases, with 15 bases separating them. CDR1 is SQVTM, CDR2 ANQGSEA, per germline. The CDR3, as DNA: TGCAGCGTTGAAGATAGGGGGGGACTCAACACAGATACGCAGTATTTT. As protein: CSVEDRGGLNTDTQYF.

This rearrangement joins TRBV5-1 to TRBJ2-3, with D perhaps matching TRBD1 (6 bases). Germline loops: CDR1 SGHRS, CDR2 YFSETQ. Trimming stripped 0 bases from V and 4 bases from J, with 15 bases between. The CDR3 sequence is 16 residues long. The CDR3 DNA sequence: TGCGCCAGCAGCTTGGCAGGGGCGACCCTACCAGATACGCAGTATTTT. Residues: CASSLAGATLPDTQYF.

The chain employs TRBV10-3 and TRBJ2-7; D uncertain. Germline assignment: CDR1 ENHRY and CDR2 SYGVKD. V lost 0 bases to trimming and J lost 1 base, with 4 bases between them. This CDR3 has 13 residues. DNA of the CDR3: TGTGCCATCAGTGAGTCGGATTCCTACGAGCAGTACTTC. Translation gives CAISESDSYEQYF.

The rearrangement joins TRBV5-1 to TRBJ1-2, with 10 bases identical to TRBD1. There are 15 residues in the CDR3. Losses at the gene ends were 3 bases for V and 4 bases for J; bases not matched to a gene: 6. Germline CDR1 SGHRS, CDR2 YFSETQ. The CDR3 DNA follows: TGCGCCAGCAGCTCTGGGACAGGGGACCTCTATGGCTACACCTTC. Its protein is CASSSGTGDLYGYTF.

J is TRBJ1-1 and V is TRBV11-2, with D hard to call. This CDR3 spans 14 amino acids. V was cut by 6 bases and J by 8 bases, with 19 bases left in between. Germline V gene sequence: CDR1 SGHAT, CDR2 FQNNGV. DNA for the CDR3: TGTGCCAGCAGTCCTACGGACCTGCTGCTCGAAGCTTTCTTT. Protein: CASSPTDLLLEAFF.

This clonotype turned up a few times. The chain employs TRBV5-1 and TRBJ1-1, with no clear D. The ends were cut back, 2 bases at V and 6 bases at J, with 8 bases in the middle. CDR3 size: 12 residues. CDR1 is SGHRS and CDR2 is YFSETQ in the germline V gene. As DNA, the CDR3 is TGCGCCAGCAGCTTCGAGGGTCCTGAAGCTTTCTTT. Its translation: CASSFEGPEAFF.

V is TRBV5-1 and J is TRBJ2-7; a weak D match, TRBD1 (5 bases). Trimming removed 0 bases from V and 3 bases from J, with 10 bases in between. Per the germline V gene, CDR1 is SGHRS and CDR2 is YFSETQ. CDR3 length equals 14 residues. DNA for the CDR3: TGCGCCAGCAGCTTGGCTGCAGGGTACTACGAGCAGTACTTC. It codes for CASSLAAGYYEQYF.

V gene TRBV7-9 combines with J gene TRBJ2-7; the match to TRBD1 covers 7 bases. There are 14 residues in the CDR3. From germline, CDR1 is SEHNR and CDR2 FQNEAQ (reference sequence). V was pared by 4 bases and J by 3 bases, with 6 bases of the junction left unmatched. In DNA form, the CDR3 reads TGTGCCAGCAGCTCAGAGACAGGGATCTACGAGCAGTACTTC. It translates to CASSSETGIYEQYF.

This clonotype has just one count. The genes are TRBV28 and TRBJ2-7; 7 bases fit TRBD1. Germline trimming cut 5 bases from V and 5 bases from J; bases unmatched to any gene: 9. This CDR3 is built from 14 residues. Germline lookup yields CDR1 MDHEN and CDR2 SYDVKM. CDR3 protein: CASSLPGQPNEQYF. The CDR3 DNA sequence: TGTGCCAGCAGTCTCCCGGGACAGCCTAACGAGCAGTACTTC.

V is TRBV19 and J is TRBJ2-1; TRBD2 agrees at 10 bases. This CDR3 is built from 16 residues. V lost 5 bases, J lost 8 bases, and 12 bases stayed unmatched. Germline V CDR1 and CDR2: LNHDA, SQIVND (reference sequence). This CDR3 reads CASSFLGSGRADEQFF. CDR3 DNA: TGTGCCAGTAGTTTCCTGGGGAGCGGGAGGGCCGATGAGCAGTTCTTC.

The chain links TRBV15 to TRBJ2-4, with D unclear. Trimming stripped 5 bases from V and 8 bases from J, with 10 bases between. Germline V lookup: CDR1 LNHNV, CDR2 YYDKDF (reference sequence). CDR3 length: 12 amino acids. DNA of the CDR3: TGTGCCACCAGCTCCGGCGGATACATTCAGTACTTC. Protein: CATSSGGYIQYF.

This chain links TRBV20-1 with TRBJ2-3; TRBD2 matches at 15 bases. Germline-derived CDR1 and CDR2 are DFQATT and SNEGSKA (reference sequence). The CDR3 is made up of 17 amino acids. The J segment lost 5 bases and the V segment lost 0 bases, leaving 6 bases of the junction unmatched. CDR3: CSARDPLGLAGGDTQYF. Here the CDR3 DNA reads TGCAGTGCTAGAGATCCGTTGGGACTAGCGGGAGGAGATACGCAGTATTTT.

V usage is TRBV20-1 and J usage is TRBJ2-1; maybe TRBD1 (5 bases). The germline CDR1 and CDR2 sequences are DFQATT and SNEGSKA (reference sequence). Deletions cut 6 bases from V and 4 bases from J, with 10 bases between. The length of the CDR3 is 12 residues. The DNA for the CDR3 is TGCAGTGCCCCCAGGGAATACAATGAGCAGTTCTTC. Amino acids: CSAPREYNEQFF.

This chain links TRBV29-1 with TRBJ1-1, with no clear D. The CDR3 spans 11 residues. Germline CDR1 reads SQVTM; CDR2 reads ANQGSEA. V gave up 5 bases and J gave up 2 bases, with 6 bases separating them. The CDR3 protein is CSVPSNTEAFF. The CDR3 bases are TGCAGCGTTCCCAGTAACACTGAAGCTTTCTTT.

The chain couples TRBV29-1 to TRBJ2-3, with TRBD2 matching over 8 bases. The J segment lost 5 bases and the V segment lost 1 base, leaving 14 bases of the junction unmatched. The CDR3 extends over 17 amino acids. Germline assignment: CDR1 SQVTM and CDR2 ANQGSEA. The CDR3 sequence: CSVEAWERGSQEDTQYF. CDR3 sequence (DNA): TGCAGCGTTGAAGCATGGGAGCGGGGGAGCCAGGAAGATACGCAGTATTTT.

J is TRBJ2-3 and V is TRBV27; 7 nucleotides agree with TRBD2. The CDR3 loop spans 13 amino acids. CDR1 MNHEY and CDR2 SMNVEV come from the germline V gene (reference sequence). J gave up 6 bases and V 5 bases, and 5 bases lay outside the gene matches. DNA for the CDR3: TGTGCCAGCAGTCCCCTCGGGGGGGATACGCAGTATTTT. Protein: CASSPLGGDTQYF.